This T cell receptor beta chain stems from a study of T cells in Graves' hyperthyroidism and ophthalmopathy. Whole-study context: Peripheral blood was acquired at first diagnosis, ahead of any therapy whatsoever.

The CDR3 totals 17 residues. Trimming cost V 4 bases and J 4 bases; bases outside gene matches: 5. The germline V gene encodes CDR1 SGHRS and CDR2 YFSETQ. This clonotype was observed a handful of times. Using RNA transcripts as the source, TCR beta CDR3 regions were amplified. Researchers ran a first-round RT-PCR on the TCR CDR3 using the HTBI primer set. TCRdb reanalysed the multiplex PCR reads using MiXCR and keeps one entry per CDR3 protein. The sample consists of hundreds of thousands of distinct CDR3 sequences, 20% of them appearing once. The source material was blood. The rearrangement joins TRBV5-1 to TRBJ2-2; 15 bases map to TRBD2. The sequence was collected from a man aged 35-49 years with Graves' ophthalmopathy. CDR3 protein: CASSPGLAGGGTGELFF. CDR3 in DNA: TGCGCCAGCAGCCCGGGACTAGCGGGAGGAGGCACCGGGGAGCTGTTTTTT.